Listed below are T cell receptor beta chains from one sample, sequenced in a study of blood T cell repertoires in COVID-19. TCRdb's copy holds only in-frame clones and misses some; the assay was immunoSEQ multiplex PCR. The top ten clones hold approximately 0.8% of a sample with some 200,000 clones, 94% of them seen once. Material for sequencing was peripheral blood. The receptor set was obtained from a man aged 25-40 years with COVID-19, enrolled during active disease. CDR3s include the opening cysteine and the closing phenylalanine or tryptophan. The order of the fields is D gene, V gene, J gene, clone size, CDR3 protein, CDR3 DNA. A D gene is named only where the DNA matches it firmly. Clone size is shown for a subset of rows, as once, few, many or a class of expanded clone.

-	TRBV5-4	TRBJ2-7	-	CASSLQASYEQYF	TGTGCCAGCAGCTTACAGGCTTCCTACGAGCAGTACTTC
TRBD1	TRBV5-1	TRBJ1-1	-	CASSPTQTGATEAFF	TGCGCCAGCAGCCCGACACAGACAGGGGCCACTGAAGCTTTCTTT
-	TRBV9	TRBJ1-2	-	CASSPSTGLYGYTF	TGTGCCAGCAGCCCAAGCACAGGGCTCTATGGCTACACCTTC
-	TRBV2	TRBJ2-2	-	CASSERGWGTGELFF	TGTGCCAGCAGTGAAAGGGGGTGGGGCACCGGGGAGCTGTTTTTT
TRBD1	TRBV4-2	TRBJ2-1	-	CASSQDRDNEQFF	TGTGCCAGCAGTCAGGACAGGGACAATGAGCAGTTCTTC
-	TRBV5-1	TRBJ2-7	-	CASSLVDNSYEQYF	TGCGCCAGCAGCTTGGTGGACAACTCCTACGAGCAGTACTTC
TRBD2	TRBV5-5	TRBJ2-7	-	CASSAGLAGGQSYEQYF	TGTGCCAGCAGCGCGGGACTAGCGGGGGGGCAGTCCTACGAGCAGTACTTC
-	TRBV5-6	TRBJ1-2	once	CASSPDRNYGYTF	TGTGCCAGCAGCCCTGACAGGAACTATGGCTACACCTTC
-	TRBV27	TRBJ2-1	-	CASSLSRGLSSYNEQFF	TGTGCCAGCAGTTTATCTAGGGGTCTGAGCTCCTACAATGAGCAGTTCTTC
TRBD1	TRBV2	TRBJ1-2	-	CASRDRVDYGYTF	TGTGCCAGCAGGGACAGGGTCGACTATGGCTACACCTTC
TRBD1	TRBV12-5	TRBJ1-5	-	CASGPETGVVQPQHF	TGTGCTAGTGGACCGGAGACAGGGGTTGTTCAGCCCCAGCATTTT
TRBD2	TRBV11-2	TRBJ2-1	-	CASRGDEQFF	TGTGCCAGCCGGGGGGATGAGCAGTTCTTC
TRBD2	TRBV9	TRBJ2-3	-	CASSVALAGEYTDTQYF	TGTGCCAGCAGCGTAGCACTAGCGGGGGAGTACACAGATACGCAGTATTTT
-	TRBV5-6	TRBJ2-3	-	CASTTGTSTDTQYF	TGTGCCAGTACCACCGGGACTAGCACAGATACGCAGTATTTT
-	TRBV6-6	TRBJ2-1	-	CASRKIRDEPQFF	TGTGCCAGCAGAAAAATCCGGGATGAACCCCAGTTCTTC
TRBD2	TRBV3-1/TRBV3-2	TRBJ2-1	-	CASSQIAGGPYEQFF	TGTGCCAGCAGCCAAATAGCGGGGGGACCCTATGAGCAGTTCTTC
-	TRBV15	TRBJ1-1	-	CATSRDFRAMNTEAFF	TGTGCCACCAGCAGAGATTTCAGGGCCATGAACACTGAAGCTTTCTTT
-	TRBV9	TRBJ1-2	once	CASSPLPVEGGDYGYTF	TGTGCCAGCAGCCCACTCCCAGTGGAGGGGGGGGACTATGGCTACACCTTC
-	TRBV24-1	TRBJ2-1	-	CATSEAGTRSYNEQFF	TGTGCCACCAGTGAGGCCGGGACAAGGTCCTACAATGAGCAGTTCTTC
-	TRBV11-2	TRBJ2-5	once	CASSLGQEETQYF	TGTGCCAGCAGCTTAGGACAGGAAGAGACCCAGTACTTC
-	TRBV4-1	TRBJ1-5	-	CASSHPNYQPQHF	TGCGCCAGCAGCCATCCCAATTATCAGCCCCAGCATTTT
TRBD1	TRBV6-5	TRBJ2-1	-	CASAYRGQYNEQFF	TGTGCCAGCGCCTACAGGGGACAGTACAATGAGCAGTTCTTC
-	TRBV19	TRBJ2-4	-	CASKSRELAKNIQYF	TGTGCCAGCAAATCCAGGGAATTGGCCAAAAACATTCAGTACTTC
TRBD1	TRBV2	TRBJ1-5	-	CASTGTGDQPQHF	TGTGCCAGCACGGGAACAGGGGACCAGCCCCAGCATTTT
TRBD1	TRBV11-2	TRBJ2-1	-	CASGTGQGPYNEQFF	TGTGCCAGCGGAACGGGACAGGGGCCCTACAATGAGCAGTTCTTC
-	TRBV29-1	TRBJ1-1	-	CSGTSNRLNTEAFF	TGCAGCGGCACCAGCAACAGGCTGAACACTGAAGCTTTCTTT
-	TRBV3-1/TRBV3-2	TRBJ1-2	-	CASNIAGYGYTF	TGTGCCAGCAACATAGCCGGGTATGGCTACACCTTC